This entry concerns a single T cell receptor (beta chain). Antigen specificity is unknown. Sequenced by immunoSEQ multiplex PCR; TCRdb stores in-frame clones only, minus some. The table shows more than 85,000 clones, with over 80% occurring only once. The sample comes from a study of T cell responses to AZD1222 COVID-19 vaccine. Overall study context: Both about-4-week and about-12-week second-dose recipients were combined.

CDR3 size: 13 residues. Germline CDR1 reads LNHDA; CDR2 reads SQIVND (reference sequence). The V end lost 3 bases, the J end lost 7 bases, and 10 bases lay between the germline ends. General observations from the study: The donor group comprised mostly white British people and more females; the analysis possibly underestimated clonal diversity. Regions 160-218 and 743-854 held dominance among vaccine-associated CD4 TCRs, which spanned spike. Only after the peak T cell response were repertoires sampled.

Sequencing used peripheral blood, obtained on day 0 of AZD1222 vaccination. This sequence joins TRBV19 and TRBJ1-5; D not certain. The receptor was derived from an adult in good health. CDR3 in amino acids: CASSIDWQQPQHF. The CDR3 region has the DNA TGTGCCAGTAGTATCGATTGGCAACAGCCCCAGCATTTT. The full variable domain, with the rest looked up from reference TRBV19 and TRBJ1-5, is DGGITQSPKYLFRKEGQNVTLSCEQNLNHDAMYWYRQDPGQGLRLIYYSQIVNDFQKGDIAEGYSVSREKKESFPLTVTSAQKNPTAFYLCASSIDWQQPQHFGDGTRLSIL.